Presented here are 9 T cell receptor beta chains from one specimen sequenced in a study of cytomegalovirus exposure and HLA in healthy donors. Amplification used 60 Vbeta primers and 13 Jbeta primers. Clones were sequenced by immunoSEQ multiplex PCR, and TCRdb holds only the in-frame ones, with some missing. The data contain 150,000 to 200,000 clones, over 70% of them singletons. The specimen sequenced was PBMCs. These receptor sequences come from a male donor in good health and CMV-seronegative.

This clone was detected once. The chain carries TRBV6-1 and TRBJ1-5; D remains unclear. V was clipped by 7 bases and J by 7 bases, with 20 bases between them. The CDR3 extends over 15 amino acids. Per the germline V gene, CDR1 is MNHNS and CDR2 is SASEGT. CDR3 protein: CASTREDQRNQPQHF. The CDR3 DNA reads TGTGCCAGCACGAGAGAAGACCAGAGGAACCAGCCCCAGCATTTT.

The rearrangement joins TRBV7-9 to TRBJ2-5; D possibly corresponds to TRBD1 (6 bases). The V gene lost 5 bases and the J gene lost 5 bases, with 18 bases spanning the gap. The length of the CDR3 is 15 residues. CDR1 is SEHNR, CDR2 FQNEAQ, per germline (reference sequence). The CDR3 loop reads CASSHRQALWETQYF. The DNA for the CDR3 is TGTGCCAGCAGCCACCGACAGGCCCTTTGGGAGACCCAGTACTTC.

The rearrangement uses TRBV5-5 and TRBJ2-2, with D possibly being TRBD2 (5 bases). Trimming removed 7 bases from V and 3 bases from J, with 7 bases in between. Germline V gives CDR1 SGHKS, CDR2 YYEKEE (reference sequence). This CDR3 comprises 12 residues. The CDR3 spells CASGLYTGELFF. In DNA form, the CDR3 reads TGTGCCAGCGGACTTTACACCGGGGAGCTGTTTTTT.

This clone was detected only once. The chain recombines TRBV2 with TRBJ1-2; tentative D call: TRBD1 (5 bases). Per the germline V gene, CDR1 is SNHLY and CDR2 is FYNNEI. CDR3 length: 14 amino acids. Deletions cut 2 bases from V and 0 bases from J, with 7 bases between. The DNA of the CDR3 is TGTGCCAGCAGTGAAAGGACATCTAACTATGGCTACACCTTC. The encoded protein is CASSERTSNYGYTF.

The chain uses TRBV4-3 and TRBJ2-7; perhaps TRBD2 as D (6 bases). From germline, CDR1 is LGHNA and CDR2 YSLEER. V was shortened by 1 base and J by 7 bases, with 23 bases between the two germline ends. The CDR3 consists of 17 residues. The CDR3 DNA is TGCGCCAGCAGCCAAGTGGGGGGACTGGGGGAGAGGAATGAGCAGTACTTC. Protein product: CASSQVGGLGERNEQYF.

CDR3 DNA: TGTGCCAGCAGTTTCAGCGGGTGGGGCACAGATACGCAGTATTTT. Translated: CASSFSGWGTDTQYF. The chain employs TRBV27 and TRBJ2-3; D is perhaps TRBD2 (6 bases). The CDR3 runs 15 residues. Trimming took 3 bases from V and 1 from J, leaving 11 bases between them. CDR1 MNHEY and CDR2 SMNVEV come from the germline V gene (reference sequence).

This chain joins TRBV7-9 and TRBJ1-4; 8 bases are a match to TRBD1. CDR1 is SEHNR and CDR2 is FQNEAQ in the germline V gene (reference sequence). With V trimmed by 1 base and J by 3 bases, 1 base remained unmatched. CDR3 length: 15 residues. Written as DNA, the CDR3 is TGTGCCAGCAGCTTAGGGACAGGGTCTAATGAAAAACTGTTTTTT. It encodes CASSLGTGSNEKLFF.

The V and J genes are TRBV5-1 and TRBJ2-3; perhaps TRBD2 as D (5 bases). Germline CDR1 SGHRS, CDR2 YFSETQ. CDR3 size: 14 residues. The V gene lost 2 bases and the J gene lost 7 bases, with 14 bases spanning the gap. CDR3 bases: TGCGCCAGCAGCTTAGTTAGTGGGGAGAATACGCAGTATTTT. Translating it yields CASSLVSGENTQYF.

This chain links TRBV30 with TRBJ1-2; D ambiguous. CDR1 and CDR2 from the germline V gene are GTSNPN and SVGIG (reference sequence). This CDR3 is 14 amino acids long. The V gene lost 0 bases and the J gene lost 8 bases, with 16 bases spanning the gap. The CDR3 nucleotides read TGTGCCTGGAGTGTACCGGGGAGACTCGTGGGCTACACCTTC. This codes for CAWSVPGRLVGYTF.